This TCR beta chain was sequenced in a study of neurological immune-mediated disorders. The germline gives CDR1 LNHDA, CDR2 SQIVND (reference sequence). V shed 3 bases and J 4 bases; nucleotides not matched to a gene: 2. CDR3 length equals 14 residues. The unsorted libraries had their origin in 2 million PBMCs stored at -80 C. The authors made cDNA by 5'RACE with 10-nucleotide random UMIs. One entry per CDR3 protein results from TCRdb running MiXCR on the 5' RACE reads. The profile shows roughly 120,000 distinct CDR3 sequences, approximately 3.2% of them singletons. This clonotype was counted many times.

Sequencing was carried out using PBMCs. The chain joins TRBV19 to TRBJ1-5, with 8 bases that match TRBD1. This TCR was sampled from a woman aged 30 to 39 with multiple sclerosis. CDR3 nucleotides: TGTGCCAGTAGTATTCACAGGGGGAATCAGCCCCAGCATTTT. It translates to CASSIHRGNQPQHF.